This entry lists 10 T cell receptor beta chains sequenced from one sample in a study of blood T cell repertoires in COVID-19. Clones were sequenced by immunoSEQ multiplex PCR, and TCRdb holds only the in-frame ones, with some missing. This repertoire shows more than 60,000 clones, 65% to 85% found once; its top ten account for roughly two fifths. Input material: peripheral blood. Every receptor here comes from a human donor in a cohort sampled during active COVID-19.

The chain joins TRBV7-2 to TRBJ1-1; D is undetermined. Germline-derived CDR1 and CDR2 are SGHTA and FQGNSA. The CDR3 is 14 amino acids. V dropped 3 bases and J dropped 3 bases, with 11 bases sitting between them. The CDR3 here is CASSLGSWDTEAFF. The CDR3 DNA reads TGTGCCAGCAGCTTGGGGAGTTGGGACACTGAAGCTTTCTTT. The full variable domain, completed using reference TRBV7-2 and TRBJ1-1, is GAGVSQSPSNKVTEKGKDVELRCDPISGHTALYWYRQSLGQGLEFLIYFQGNSAPDKSGLPSDRFSAERTGGSVSTLTIQRTQQEDSAVYLCASSLGSWDTEAFFGQGTRLTVV.

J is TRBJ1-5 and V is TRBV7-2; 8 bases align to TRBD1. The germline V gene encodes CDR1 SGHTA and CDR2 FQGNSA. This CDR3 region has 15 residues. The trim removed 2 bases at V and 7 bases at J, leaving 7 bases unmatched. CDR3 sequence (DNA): TGTGCCAGCAGCTTAAAGGGCAGGGGGCACCAGCCCCAGCATTTT. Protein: CASSLKGRGHQPQHF.

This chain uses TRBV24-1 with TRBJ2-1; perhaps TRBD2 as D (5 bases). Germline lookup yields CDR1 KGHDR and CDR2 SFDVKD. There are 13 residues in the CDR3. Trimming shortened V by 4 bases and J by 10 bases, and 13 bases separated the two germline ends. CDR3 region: CATSDFSSNEQFF. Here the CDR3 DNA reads TGTGCCACCAGTGACTTCTCTAGCAACGAGCAGTTCTTC.

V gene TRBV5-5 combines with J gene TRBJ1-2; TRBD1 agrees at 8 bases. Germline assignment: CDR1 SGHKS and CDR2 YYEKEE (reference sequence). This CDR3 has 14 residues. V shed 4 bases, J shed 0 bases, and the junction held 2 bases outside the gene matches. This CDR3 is CASSPGQANYGYTF. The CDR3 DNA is TGTGCCAGCAGCCCGGGACAGGCTAACTATGGCTACACCTTC.

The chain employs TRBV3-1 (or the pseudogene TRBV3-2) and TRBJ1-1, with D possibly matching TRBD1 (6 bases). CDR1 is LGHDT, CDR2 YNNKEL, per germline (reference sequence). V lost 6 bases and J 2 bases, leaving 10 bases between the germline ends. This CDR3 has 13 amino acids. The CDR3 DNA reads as TGTGCCAGCAGTCAGACAGGAAACACTGAAGCTTTCTTT. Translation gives CASSQTGNTEAFF.

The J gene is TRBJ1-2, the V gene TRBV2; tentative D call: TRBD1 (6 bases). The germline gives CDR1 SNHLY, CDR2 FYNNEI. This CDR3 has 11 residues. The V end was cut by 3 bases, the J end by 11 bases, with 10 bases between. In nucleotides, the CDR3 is TGTGCCAGCAGTGAGACAGGAGGTTACACCTTC. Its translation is CASSETGGYTF.

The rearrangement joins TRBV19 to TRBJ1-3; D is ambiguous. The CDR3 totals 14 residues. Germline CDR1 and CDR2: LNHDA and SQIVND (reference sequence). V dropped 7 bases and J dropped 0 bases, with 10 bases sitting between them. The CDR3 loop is CASTSESSGNTIYF. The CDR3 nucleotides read TGTGCCAGTACATCGGAGAGCTCTGGAAACACCATATATTTT.

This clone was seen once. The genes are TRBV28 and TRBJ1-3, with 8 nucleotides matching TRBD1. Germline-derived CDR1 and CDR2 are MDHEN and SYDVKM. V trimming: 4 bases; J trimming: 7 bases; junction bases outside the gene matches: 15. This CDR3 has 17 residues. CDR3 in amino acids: CASSYMDRVGTQNTIYF. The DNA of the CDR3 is TGTGCCAGCAGTTACATGGACAGGGTTGGAACGCAGAACACCATATATTTT.

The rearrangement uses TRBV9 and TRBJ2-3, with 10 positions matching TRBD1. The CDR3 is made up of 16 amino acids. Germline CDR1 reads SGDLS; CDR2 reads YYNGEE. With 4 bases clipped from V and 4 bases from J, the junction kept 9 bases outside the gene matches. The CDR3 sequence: CASSPLGQGMADTQYF. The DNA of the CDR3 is TGTGCCAGCAGCCCACTGGGACAGGGGATGGCAGATACGCAGTATTTT.

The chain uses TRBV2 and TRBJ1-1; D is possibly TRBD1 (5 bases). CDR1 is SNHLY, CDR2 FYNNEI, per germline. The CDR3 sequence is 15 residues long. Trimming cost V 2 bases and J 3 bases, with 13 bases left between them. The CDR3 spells CASSEREGRHTEAFF. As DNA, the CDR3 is TGTGCCAGCAGTGAAAGGGAGGGGAGGCACACTGAAGCTTTCTTT.